The clone carrying this TCR beta chain has a count of ten or more. The sample is drawn from a study of neoadjuvant anti-PD-1 for oral cavity cancer. Across the study: Around day 43, patients without progression received a fourth nivolumab dose before surgery.

The time point was: after neoadjuvant nivolumab, at surgical resection. The CDR3 is 15 amino acids. V was cut by 4 bases and J by 2 bases, with 13 bases left in between. In germline, CDR1 is MRHNA, CDR2 SNTAGT. Generated by immunoSEQ multiplex PCR, the TCRdb table keeps only in-frame clones and is missing some. The sample includes about 24,000 clones, approximately 27% of them seen just once. J is TRBJ2-3 and V is TRBV6-4, with D tentatively TRBD1 or TRBD2 (6 bases each). The sequence was collected from a person aged 35-79 years with oral cavity squamous cell carcinoma. The sample was tumor tissue, taken after nivolumab (anti-PD-1) treatment. This chain's CDR3 is CASSASGGYTDTQYF. The CDR3 nucleotides read TGTGCCAGCAGTGCCTCCGGGGGCTACACAGATACGCAGTATTTT.